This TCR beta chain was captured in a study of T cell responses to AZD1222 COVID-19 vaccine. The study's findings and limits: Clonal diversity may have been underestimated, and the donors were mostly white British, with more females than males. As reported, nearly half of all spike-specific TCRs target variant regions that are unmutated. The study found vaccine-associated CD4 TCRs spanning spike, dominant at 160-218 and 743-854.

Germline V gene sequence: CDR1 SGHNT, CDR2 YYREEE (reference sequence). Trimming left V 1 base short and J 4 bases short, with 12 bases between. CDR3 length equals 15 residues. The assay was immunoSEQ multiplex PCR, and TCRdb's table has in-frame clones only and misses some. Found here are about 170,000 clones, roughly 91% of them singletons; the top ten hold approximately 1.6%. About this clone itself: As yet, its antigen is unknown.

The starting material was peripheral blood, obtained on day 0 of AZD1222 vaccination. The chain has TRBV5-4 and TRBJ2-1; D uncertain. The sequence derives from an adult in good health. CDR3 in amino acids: CASSLNFATYNEQFF. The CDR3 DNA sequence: TGTGCCAGCAGCTTGAACTTTGCCACGTACAATGAGCAGTTCTTC.